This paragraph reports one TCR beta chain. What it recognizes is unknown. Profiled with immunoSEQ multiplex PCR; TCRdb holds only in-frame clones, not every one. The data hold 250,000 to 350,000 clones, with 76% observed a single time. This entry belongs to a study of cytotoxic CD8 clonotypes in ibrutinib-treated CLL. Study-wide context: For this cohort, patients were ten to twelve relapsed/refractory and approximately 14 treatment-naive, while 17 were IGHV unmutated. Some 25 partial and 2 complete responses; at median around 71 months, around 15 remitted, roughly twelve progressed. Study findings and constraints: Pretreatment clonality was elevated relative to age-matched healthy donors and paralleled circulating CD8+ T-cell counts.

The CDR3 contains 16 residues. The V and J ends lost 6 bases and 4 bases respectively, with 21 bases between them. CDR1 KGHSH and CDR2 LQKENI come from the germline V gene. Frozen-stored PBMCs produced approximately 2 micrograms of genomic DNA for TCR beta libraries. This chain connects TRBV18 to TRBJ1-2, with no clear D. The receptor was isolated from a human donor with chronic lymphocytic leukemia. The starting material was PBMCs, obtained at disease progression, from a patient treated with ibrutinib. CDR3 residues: CASSRRDTRLLYGYTF. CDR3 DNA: TGTGCCAGCTCGCGACGTGATACCAGGCTACTCTATGGCTACACCTTC. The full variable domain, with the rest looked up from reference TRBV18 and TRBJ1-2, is NAGVMQNPRHLVRRRGQEARLRCSPMKGHSHVYWYRQLPEEGLKFMVYLQKENIIDESGMPKERFSAEFPKEGPSILRIQQVVRGDSAAYFCASSRRDTRLLYGYTFGSGTRLTVV.